Listed here are 15 T cell receptor beta chains from one sample, sequenced in a study of blood T cell repertoires in COVID-19. TCRdb's copy holds only in-frame clones and misses some; the assay was immunoSEQ multiplex PCR. The sample lists 250,000 or so clones; roughly 90% were seen once. Material: peripheral blood. The receptors come from a man younger than 40 with active or convalescent COVID-19.

The gene calls are TRBV27 and TRBJ2-3; D gene ambiguous. The V end was cut by 0 bases, the J end by 6 bases, with 10 bases between. Germline CDR1 is MNHEY and CDR2 is SMNVEV (reference sequence). The CDR3 length is 14 residues. CDR3 amino acids: CASSLSLHPDTQYF. The CDR3 coding sequence is TGTGCCAGCAGTTTATCGTTACACCCGGATACGCAGTATTTT.

The CDR3 DNA follows: TGCGCCAGCAGCTTTCAGGCGAGCTCCTACGAGCAGTACTTC. As protein: CASSFQASSYEQYF. The rearrangement joins TRBV5-1 to TRBJ2-7; D is unclear. Germline-derived CDR1 and CDR2 are SGHRS and YFSETQ. The CDR3 length is 14 residues. V was clipped by 2 bases and J by 0 bases, with 9 bases between them.

The chain carries TRBV3-1 (or the pseudogene TRBV3-2) and TRBJ2-3, with 9 positions matching TRBD1. The V gene end was trimmed by 2 bases and the J gene end by 2 bases; junction bases not matched to a gene: 2. Germline-derived CDR1 and CDR2 are LGHDT and YNNKEL (reference sequence). The CDR3 totals 15 residues. DNA of the CDR3: TGTGCCAGCAGCCAAACAGGGGGCTTCACAGATACGCAGTATTTT. It codes for CASSQTGGFTDTQYF.

This chain uses TRBV27 with TRBJ1-4; D possibly corresponds to TRBD1 (6 bases). The CDR3 consists of 13 residues. V shed 5 bases and J shed 10 bases, with 14 bases lying between them. Looked up from germline, CDR1 is MNHEY and CDR2 is SMNVEV (reference sequence). The CDR3 region has the DNA TGTGCCAGCAGTGAGGCAGGGGTCGGAAAACTGTTTTTT. Translated, it gives CASSEAGVGKLFF.

V is TRBV2 and J is TRBJ1-1; 7 nucleotides line up with TRBD1. Germline-derived CDR1 and CDR2 are SNHLY and FYNNEI. This CDR3 contains 15 residues. The J segment lost 1 base and the V segment lost 8 bases, leaving 10 bases of the junction unmatched. The CDR3 sequence is CASRLRGTENTEAFF. The CDR3 region has the DNA TGTGCCAGCCGCCTCAGGGGGACCGAGAACACTGAAGCTTTCTTT. Full variable domain (outside the CDR3, taken from reference TRBV2 and TRBJ1-1): EPEVTQTPSHQVTQMGQEVILRCVPISNHLYFYWYRQILGQKVEFLVSFYNNEISEKSEIFDDQFSVERPDGSNFTLKIRSTKLEDSAMYFCASRLRGTENTEAFFGQGTRLTVV.

The chain links TRBV5-1 to TRBJ2-5, with D perhaps matching TRBD2 (5 bases). CDR1 and CDR2 (germline): SGHRS, YFSETQ. This CDR3 is 14 amino acids long. V lost 0 bases and J lost 5, with 11 bases in between. CDR3 nucleotide sequence: TGCGCCAGCAGCTTGGCCAGCTCGGGGGAGACCCAGTACTTC. Protein: CASSLASSGETQYF.

The chain couples TRBV3-1 (or the pseudogene TRBV3-2) to TRBJ1-1; 9 nucleotides match TRBD1. This CDR3 has 12 residues. The germline V gene has CDR1 LGHDT and CDR2 YNNKEL (reference sequence). J lost 6 bases, V lost 8 bases, and 4 bases had no gene match. As DNA, the CDR3 is TGTGCCAGCTTGGGACAGGGACCTGAAGCTTTCTTT. Protein: CASLGQGPEAFF.

This chain links TRBV11-2 with TRBJ2-2; 7 nucleotides line up with TRBD1. The CDR3 contains 14 residues. V lost 5 bases to trimming and J lost 8 bases; unmatched junction nucleotides: 8. The germline gives CDR1 SGHAT, CDR2 FQNNGV. As DNA, the CDR3 is TGTGCCAGCAGCCCCCGGACAGGCGGAGGGGAGCTGTTTTTT. Translated: CASSPRTGGGELFF.

Here the CDR3 reads CASSGEVRGHYEQYF. The CDR3 region has the DNA TGTGCCAGCAGCGGCGAGGTCAGGGGGCACTACGAGCAGTACTTC. This rearrangement joins TRBV9 to TRBJ2-7; 8 nucleotides line up with TRBD1. The germline gives CDR1 SGDLS, CDR2 YYNGEE. After removal of 3 bases from V and 3 bases from J, the junction contained 8 bases not matched to a gene. This CDR3 comprises 15 residues.

The V and J genes are TRBV2 and TRBJ1-3, with a possible D match to TRBD1 (5 bases). The germline V and J ends were trimmed by 9 bases and 4 bases, with 13 bases remaining between them. CDR1 is SNHLY and CDR2 is FYNNEI in the germline V gene. There are 13 residues in the CDR3. This chain's CDR3 is CASLGLGGNTIYF. DNA for the CDR3: TGTGCCAGTTTGGGGCTCGGCGGAAACACCATATATTTT.

This rearrangement joins TRBV18 to TRBJ2-7; 7 bases line up with TRBD1. CDR1 and CDR2 (germline): KGHSH, LQKENI. This CDR3 has 15 residues. The ends lost 2 bases at V and 3 bases at J; junction bases unmatched: 7. This CDR3 reads CASSPSEGAIYEQYF. The DNA of the CDR3 is TGTGCCAGCTCACCAAGTGAGGGGGCGATCTACGAGCAGTACTTC.

J is TRBJ2-1 and V is TRBV3-1 (or the pseudogene TRBV3-2), with D possibly matching TRBD2 (7 bases). This CDR3 comprises 14 residues. Germline assignment: CDR1 LGHDT and CDR2 YNNKEL (reference sequence). Trimming removed 4 bases from V and 6 bases from J, with 13 bases in between. The CDR3 loop reads CASSRRGAPNEQFF. Here the CDR3 DNA reads TGTGCCAGCAGCCGCCGGGGGGCCCCCAATGAGCAGTTCTTC.

This clone was seen just once. The chain has TRBV6-6 and TRBJ2-2; 8 positions agree with TRBD2. The CDR3 totals 16 residues. Trimming took 6 bases from V and 0 from J; bases not matched to a gene: 6. Looked up from germline, CDR1 is MNHNY and CDR2 is SVGAGI (reference sequence). The CDR3 spells CASRRGGPTNTGELFF. CDR3 nucleotide sequence: TGTGCCAGCAGACGCGGGGGGCCTACGAACACCGGGGAGCTGTTTTTT.

This rearrangement joins TRBV29-1 to TRBJ1-1; D gene unclear. V was shortened by 2 bases and J by 1 base, with 8 bases between the two germline ends. Per the germline V gene, CDR1 is SQVTM and CDR2 is ANQGSEA. The CDR3 loop spans 13 amino acids. CDR3 in amino acids: CSVEKNRNTEAFF. As DNA, the CDR3 is TGCAGCGTTGAAAAGAACAGGAACACTGAAGCTTTCTTT.

Concerning this clone: The sample carries other DNA sequences with the same CDR3. In DNA form, the CDR3 reads TGTGCCAGCAGTTTATCCGGGACAGTCAATGGCTACACCTTC. This codes for CASSLSGTVNGYTF. The V call is TRBV27, the J call TRBJ1-2; 7 bases agree with TRBD1. V shed 0 bases and J 6 bases; nucleotides not matched to a gene: 4. The CDR3 has 14 amino acids. Germline-derived CDR1 and CDR2 are MNHEY and SMNVEV (reference sequence).